These T cell receptor beta chains were read from a single sample in a study of T cells after yellow fever vaccination. Each CDR3 protein is one row after TCRdb ran MiXCR on the 5' RACE reads. The sample consists of around 67,000 distinct CDR3 sequences, roughly 6.9% of them appearing once. This sample comprised CD8+ T cells sorted from PBMCs, obtained less than 6 days after the first yellow fever vaccination. All receptors come from a man between 18 and 29 years old who received the YFV17D yellow fever vaccine. The conserved cysteine and the conserved F or W are not part of the CDR3 here. The order of the fields is J gene, V gene, CDR3 protein.

j_gene: TRBJ2-2; v_gene: TRBV7-9; CDR3aa: ASRGGNTGELF
j_gene: TRBJ1-1; v_gene: TRBV5-4; CDR3aa: ASSLEPVGVNTEAF
j_gene: TRBJ2-1; v_gene: TRBV6-4; CDR3aa: ASSDLGGAGNEQF
j_gene: TRBJ2-1; v_gene: TRBV9; CDR3aa: ASSVAGQPDEQF
j_gene: TRBJ1-1; v_gene: TRBV25-1; CDR3aa: ASSGQGMRTEAF
j_gene: TRBJ2-1; v_gene: TRBV3-1; CDR3aa: ASSPVLLLERGVNSYNEQF
j_gene: TRBJ1-6; v_gene: TRBV19; CDR3aa: ASSGTGDYNSPLH
j_gene: TRBJ2-6; v_gene: TRBV3-1; CDR3aa: ASSPGLSGANVLT
j_gene: TRBJ2-1; v_gene: TRBV20-1; CDR3aa: SAFGPLAGGGNEQF
j_gene: TRBJ2-1; v_gene: TRBV3-1; CDR3aa: ASSKHPLDRLSYNEQF
j_gene: TRBJ2-7; v_gene: TRBV5-1; CDR3aa: ASSTDWDSAYEQY
j_gene: TRBJ2-1; v_gene: TRBV12-3/TRBV12-4; CDR3aa: ASSLKLAGGYEQF